This entry features one T cell receptor (beta chain) sequence. This entry belongs to a study of CD8+ T cells in alopecia areata. V was pared by 2 bases and J by 8 bases, with 10 bases of the junction left unmatched. Germline lookup yields CDR1 MNHEY and CDR2 SVGAGI. The CDR3 is made up of 15 amino acids. Reverse transcribed after extraction, RNA yielded cDNA as the sequencing template. Sequencing was performed with immunoSEQ multiplex PCR; in TCRdb, only in-frame clones are kept and a portion is missing. The table has 220,000 or so clones, 50% to 70% seen once. The receptor was derived from a human donor with alopecia areata. This chain links TRBV6-5 with TRBJ1-2, with 8 bases matching TRBD1. The sample was CD4+ T cells sorted from blood, taken at week 0. CDR3 sequence reads: CASSYQPQGARGYTF. DNA for the CDR3: TGTGCCAGCAGTTACCAGCCTCAGGGGGCGCGGGGCTACACCTTC.